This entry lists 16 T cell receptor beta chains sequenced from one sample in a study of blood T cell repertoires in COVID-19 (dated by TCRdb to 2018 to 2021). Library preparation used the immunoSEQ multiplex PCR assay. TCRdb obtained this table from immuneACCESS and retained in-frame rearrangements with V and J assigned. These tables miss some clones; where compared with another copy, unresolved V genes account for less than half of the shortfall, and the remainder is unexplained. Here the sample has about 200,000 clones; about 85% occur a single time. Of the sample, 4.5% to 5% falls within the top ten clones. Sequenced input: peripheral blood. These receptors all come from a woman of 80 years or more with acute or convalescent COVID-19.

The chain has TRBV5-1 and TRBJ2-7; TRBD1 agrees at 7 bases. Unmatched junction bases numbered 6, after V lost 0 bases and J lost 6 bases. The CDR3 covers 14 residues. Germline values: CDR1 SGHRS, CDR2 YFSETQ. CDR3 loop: CASSLAVGTAEQYF. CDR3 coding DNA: TGCGCCAGCAGCTTGGCGGTAGGGACAGCCGAGCAGTACTTC.

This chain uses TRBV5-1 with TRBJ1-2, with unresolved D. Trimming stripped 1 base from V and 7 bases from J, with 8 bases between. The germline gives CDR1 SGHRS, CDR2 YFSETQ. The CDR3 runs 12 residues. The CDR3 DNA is TGCGCCAGCAGCTTGTTCGCTACTGGCTACACCTTC. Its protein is CASSLFATGYTF.

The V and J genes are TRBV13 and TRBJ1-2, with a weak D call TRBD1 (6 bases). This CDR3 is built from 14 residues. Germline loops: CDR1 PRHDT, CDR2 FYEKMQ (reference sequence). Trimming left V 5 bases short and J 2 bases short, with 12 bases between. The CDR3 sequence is CASSKFQGNYGYTF. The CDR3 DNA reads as TGTGCCAGCAGCAAATTTCAGGGGAACTATGGCTACACCTTC.

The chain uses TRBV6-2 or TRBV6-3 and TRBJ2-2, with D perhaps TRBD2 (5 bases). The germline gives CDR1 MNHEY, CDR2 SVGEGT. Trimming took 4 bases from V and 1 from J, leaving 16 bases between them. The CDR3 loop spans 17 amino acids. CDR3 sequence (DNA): TGTGCCAGCAGTTTTAGTTCGGGGATGGGGAACACCGGGGAGCTGTTTTTT. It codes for CASSFSSGMGNTGELFF.

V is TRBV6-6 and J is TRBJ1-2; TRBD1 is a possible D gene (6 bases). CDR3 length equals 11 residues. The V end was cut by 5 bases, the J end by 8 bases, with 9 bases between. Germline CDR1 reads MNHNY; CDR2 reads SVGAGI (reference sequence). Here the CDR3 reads CASSTGTGYTF. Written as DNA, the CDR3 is TGTGCCAGCAGTACAGGGACGGGCTACACCTTC.

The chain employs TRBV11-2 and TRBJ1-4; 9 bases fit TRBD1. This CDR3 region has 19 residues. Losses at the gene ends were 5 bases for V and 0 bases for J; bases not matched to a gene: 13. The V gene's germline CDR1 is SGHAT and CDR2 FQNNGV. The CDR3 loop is CASSGSTPGTGTTNEKLFF. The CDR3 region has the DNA TGTGCCAGCAGCGGCTCCACCCCGGGGACAGGGACAACTAATGAAAAACTGTTTTTT.

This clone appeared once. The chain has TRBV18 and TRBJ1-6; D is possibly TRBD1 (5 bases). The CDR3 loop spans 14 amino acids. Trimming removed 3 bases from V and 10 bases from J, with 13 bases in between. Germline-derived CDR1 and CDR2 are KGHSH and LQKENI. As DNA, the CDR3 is TGTGCCAGCTCACCTTTGGAGGGGAGATCACCCCTCCACTTT. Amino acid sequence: CASSPLEGRSPLHF.

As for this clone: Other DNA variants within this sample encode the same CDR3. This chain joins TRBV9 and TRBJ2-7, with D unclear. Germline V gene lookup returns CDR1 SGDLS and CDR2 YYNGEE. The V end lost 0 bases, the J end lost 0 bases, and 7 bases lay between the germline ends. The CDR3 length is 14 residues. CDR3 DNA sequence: TGTGCCAGCAGCGTAGCTGCCAGCTCCTACGAGCAGTACTTC. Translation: CASSVAASSYEQYF.

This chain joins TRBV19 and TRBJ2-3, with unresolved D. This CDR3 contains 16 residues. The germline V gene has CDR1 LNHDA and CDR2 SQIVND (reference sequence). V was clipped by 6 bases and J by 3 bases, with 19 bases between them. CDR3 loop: CASSVSPGKATDTQYF. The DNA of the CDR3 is TGTGCCAGTAGCGTCAGTCCCGGCAAAGCGACAGATACGCAGTATTTT.

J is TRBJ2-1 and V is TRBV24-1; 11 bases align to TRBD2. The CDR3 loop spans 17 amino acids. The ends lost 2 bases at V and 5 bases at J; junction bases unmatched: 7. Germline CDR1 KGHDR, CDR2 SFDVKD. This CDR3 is CATSDSWTSGSDNEQFF. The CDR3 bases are TGTGCCACCAGTGATTCGTGGACTAGCGGGTCAGACAATGAGCAGTTCTTC.

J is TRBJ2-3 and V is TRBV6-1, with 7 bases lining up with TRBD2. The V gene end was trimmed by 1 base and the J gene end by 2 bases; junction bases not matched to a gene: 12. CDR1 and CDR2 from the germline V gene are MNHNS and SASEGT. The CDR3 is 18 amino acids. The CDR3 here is CASSEVGRVGRATDTQYF. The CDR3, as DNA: TGTGCCAGCAGTGAAGTGGGGAGGGTAGGTAGGGCCACAGATACGCAGTATTTT.

The CDR3 region is CASSLGQKAFF. The CDR3, as DNA: TGCGCCAGCAGCTTGGGACAGAAAGCTTTCTTT. V is TRBV5-1 and J is TRBJ1-1; tentative D call: TRBD1 (5 bases). The CDR3 runs to 11 residues. CDR1 is SGHRS, CDR2 YFSETQ, per germline. V shed 0 bases and J shed 9 bases, with 6 bases lying between them.

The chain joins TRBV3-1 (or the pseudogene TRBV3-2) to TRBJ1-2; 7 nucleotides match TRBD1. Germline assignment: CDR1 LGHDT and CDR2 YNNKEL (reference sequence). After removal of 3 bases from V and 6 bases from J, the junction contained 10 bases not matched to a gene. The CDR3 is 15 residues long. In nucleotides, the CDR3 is TGTGCCAGCAGCCATTACGACAGGGAAGAAAATGGCTACACCTTC. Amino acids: CASSHYDREENGYTF.

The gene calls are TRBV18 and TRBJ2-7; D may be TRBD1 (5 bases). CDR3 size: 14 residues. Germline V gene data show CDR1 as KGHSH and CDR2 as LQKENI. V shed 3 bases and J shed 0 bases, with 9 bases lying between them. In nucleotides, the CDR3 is TGTGCCAGCTCACCGGACACAAGCTCCTACGAGCAGTACTTC. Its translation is CASSPDTSSYEQYF.

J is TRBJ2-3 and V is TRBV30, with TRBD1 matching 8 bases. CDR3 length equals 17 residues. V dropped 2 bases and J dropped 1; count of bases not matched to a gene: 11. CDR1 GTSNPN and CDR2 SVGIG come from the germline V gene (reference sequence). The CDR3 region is CAWSLGNQGAGTDTQYF. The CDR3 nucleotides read TGTGCCTGGAGTTTGGGGAACCAGGGGGCTGGCACAGATACGCAGTATTTT.

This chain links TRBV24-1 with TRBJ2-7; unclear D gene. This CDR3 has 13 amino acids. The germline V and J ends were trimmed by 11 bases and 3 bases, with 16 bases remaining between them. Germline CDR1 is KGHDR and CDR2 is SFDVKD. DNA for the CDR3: TGTGCCATCGAGCACAGATTGGTCTACGAGCAGTACTTC. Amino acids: CAIEHRLVYEQYF.